This TCR beta chain was found in a study of blood T cell repertoires in COVID-19. Between the trimmed V and J ends, which lost 4 bases and 5 bases, there was a span of 14 bases. CDR1 and CDR2 (germline): GTSNPN, SVGIG (reference sequence). The CDR3 is 13 residues long. In the original analysis: Scientists estimated how many nucleated cells there were by amplifying reference gene primers. Sequenced by immunoSEQ multiplex PCR; TCRdb stores in-frame clones only, minus some. Clone size and V and J calls were adopted from that table, with D and trimming inferred from the DNA. This table holds about 120,000 clones, more than 80% found once.

The clonotype comes from a woman aged 45-65 years with acute or convalescent COVID-19. The chain carries TRBV30 and TRBJ1-1; D is uncertain. What was sequenced was peripheral blood. As DNA, the CDR3 is TGTGCCTGGACGGTGGGGAGACAAACTGAAGCTTTCTTT. This sequence encodes CAWTVGRQTEAFF.